A few counts support the clone carrying this T cell receptor beta chain. Its antigen remains unidentified. This sample is part of a study of identical twins' blood T cells. In the study overall: About six alpha and about six beta libraries together yielded roughly 50 million reads.

Findings and limits, study-wide: Out-of-frame TCRbeta clonotypes reportedly had markedly more similar V usage in twins than unrelated donors. Twins shared about as many clonotypes as their cloneset sizes predicted.

Three pairs of healthy female monozygous twins were the donors. CDR3 length equals 17 residues. Trimming removed 2 bases from V and 3 bases from J, with 18 bases in between. Germline values: CDR1 SNHLY, CDR2 FYNNEI. One entry per CDR3 protein results from TCRdb running MiXCR on the 5' RACE reads. The repertoire holds hundreds of thousands of distinct CDR3 sequences, more than 25% seen once, with about 6.1% in the top ten. The gene calls are TRBV2 and TRBJ2-3, with a possible D match to TRBD2 (7 bases). The sequence came from a woman aged 18-49 years in good health. The sequenced sample consisted of PBMCs. CDR3 amino acids: CASSEYGSGQGTDTQYF. The CDR3 region has the DNA TGTGCCAGCAGTGAATACGGTAGCGGGCAGGGGACAGATACGCAGTATTTT.